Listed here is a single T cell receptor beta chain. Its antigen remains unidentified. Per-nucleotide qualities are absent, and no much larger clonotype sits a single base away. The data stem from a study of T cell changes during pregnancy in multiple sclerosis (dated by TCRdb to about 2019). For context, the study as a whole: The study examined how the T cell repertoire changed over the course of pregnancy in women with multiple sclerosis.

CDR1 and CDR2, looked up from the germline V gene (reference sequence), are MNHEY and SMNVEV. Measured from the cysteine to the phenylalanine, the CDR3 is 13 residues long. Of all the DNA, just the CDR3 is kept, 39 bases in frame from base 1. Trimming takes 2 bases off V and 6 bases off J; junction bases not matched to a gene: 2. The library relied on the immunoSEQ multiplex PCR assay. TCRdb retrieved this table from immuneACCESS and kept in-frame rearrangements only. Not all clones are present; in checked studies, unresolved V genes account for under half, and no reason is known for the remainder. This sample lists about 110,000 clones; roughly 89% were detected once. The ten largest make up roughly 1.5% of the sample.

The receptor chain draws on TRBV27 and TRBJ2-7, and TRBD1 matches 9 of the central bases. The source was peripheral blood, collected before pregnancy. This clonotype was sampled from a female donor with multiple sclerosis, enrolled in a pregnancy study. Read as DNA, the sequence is TGTGCCAGCAGTTTAGGGGACAGGGCCGAGCAGTACTTC. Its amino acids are CASSLGDRAEQYF.